There are a few counts of the clone carrying this T cell receptor beta chain. The antigen remains undetermined. The data derive from a study of T cells after yellow fever vaccination. Regarding the study as a whole: Post-booster reappearance was seen for most primary-vaccination clones (96% CD4, 80% to 90% CD8). Researchers cautioned that FACS-sorted repertoires could harbor abundant clonotypes contaminating from the bulk population.

The CDR3 consists of 15 residues. V gave up 4 bases and J gave up 6 bases, with 18 bases separating them. CDR1 is SEHNR, CDR2 FQNEAQ, per germline (reference sequence). The authors made TCR cDNA by 5'RACE template switching, adding a universal primer site and UMIs. MiXCR, applied by TCRdb to the 5' RACE reads, yields one record per CDR3 protein. The sample has around 250,000 distinct CDR3 sequences; approximately 5.2% are singletons. The chain combines TRBV7-9 with TRBJ1-1, with a tentative D call TRBD1 (6 bases). This sample comprised CD4+ T cells sorted from PBMCs, obtained on the day of the yellow fever booster vaccination. The clonotype originates from a man between 18 and 35 years old who received the YFV17D yellow fever vaccine. In nucleotides, the CDR3 is TGTGCCAGCAGCTCCCACGGGGCAGGGGAGGCTGAAGCTTTCTTT. As protein: CASSSHGAGEAEAFF.